Following are 20 T cell receptor beta chains from one sample sequenced in a study of OX40 agonist ivuxolimab in advanced cancers. The assay was immunoSEQ multiplex PCR, and TCRdb's table has in-frame clones only and misses some. The repertoire consists of 63,000 or so clones, with roughly nine tenths occurring once and the leading ten covering around 3.9%. The specimen was CD4+ or CD8+ T cells sorted from blood, collected in a trial of the OX40 agonist ivuxolimab. The receptors were gathered from an adult with an advanced solid tumor such as melanoma, head and neck, liver or kidney cancer.

The chain combines TRBV13 with TRBJ2-3; D is possibly TRBD2 (7 bases). V was pared by 5 bases and J by 1 base, with 22 bases between. Germline assignment: CDR1 PRHDT and CDR2 FYEKMQ (reference sequence). This CDR3 comprises 18 residues. This CDR3 is CASSLGGAEWRGTDTQYF. CDR3 DNA: TGTGCCAGCAGCCTGGGGGGGGCGGAATGGCGCGGCACAGATACGCAGTATTTT.

The rearrangement uses TRBV28 and TRBJ2-7; D is ambiguous. V was shortened by 6 bases and J by 4 bases, with 10 bases between the two germline ends. This CDR3 is built from 12 residues. CDR1 is MDHEN and CDR2 is SYDVKM in the germline V gene. CDR3 sequence reads: CASSPILYEQYF. CDR3 DNA sequence: TGTGCCAGCAGCCCTATCCTATACGAGCAGTACTTC.

The chain is built from TRBV9 and TRBJ1-4, with D perhaps matching TRBD1 (6 bases). Looked up from germline, CDR1 is SGDLS and CDR2 is YYNGEE. V gave up 4 bases and J gave up 7 bases, with 11 bases separating them. The CDR3 has 13 residues. The CDR3: CASSPRTAEKLFF. The CDR3 bases are TGTGCCAGCAGCCCGAGGACAGCTGAAAAACTGTTTTTT.

The V and J genes are TRBV6-6 and TRBJ1-1, with TRBD1 identical over 7 bases. CDR3 length: 13 residues. The V segment lost 6 bases and the J segment 4 bases; nucleotides outside the gene matches: 5. From germline, CDR1 is MNHNY and CDR2 SVGAGI (reference sequence). In nucleotides, the CDR3 is TGTGCCAGCAGCCCTTCAGGGGGCACTGAAGCTTTCTTT. This codes for CASSPSGGTEAFF.

J is TRBJ2-7 and V is TRBV5-6, with 7 bases matching TRBD1. The germline V gene encodes CDR1 SGHDT and CDR2 YYEEEE. This CDR3 is built from 15 residues. With 4 bases clipped from V and 4 bases from J, the junction kept 11 bases outside the gene matches. The CDR3 sequence is CASSPSRGTRYEQYV. The CDR3 nucleotides read TGTGCCAGCAGCCCATCCAGGGGGACGCGGTACGAGCAGTACGTC.

The rearrangement links TRBV7-9 to TRBJ2-5, with 8 bases fitting TRBD2. The CDR3 is made up of 15 amino acids. Trimming cost V 3 bases and J 1 base; bases outside gene matches: 4. The germline CDR1 and CDR2 sequences are SEHNR and FQNEAQ (reference sequence). In DNA, the CDR3 is TGTGCCAGCAGCTTTTTTGCGGGGGGCCAAGAGACCCAGTACTTC. Its translation: CASSFFAGGQETQYF.

This sequence joins TRBV7-8 and TRBJ2-5; D not certain. From germline, CDR1 is SGHVS and CDR2 FQNEAQ. The CDR3 length is 15 residues. Trimming shortened V by 0 bases and J by 2 bases, and 10 bases separated the two germline ends. For the CDR3, the DNA is TGTGCCAGCAGCTTAGCGCCGATGCCTCAAGAGACCCAGTACTTC. Encoded protein: CASSLAPMPQETQYF. Full variable domain (outside the CDR3, taken from reference TRBV7-8 and TRBJ2-5): GAGVSQSPRYKVAKRGQDVALRCDPISGHVSLFWYQQALGQGPEFLTYFQNEAQLDKSGLPSDRFFAERPEGSVSTLKIQRTQQEDSAVYLCASSLAPMPQETQYFGPGTRLLVL.

This chain connects TRBV19 to TRBJ2-1, with 7 bases matching TRBD2. CDR1 LNHDA and CDR2 SQIVND come from the germline V gene (reference sequence). The CDR3 has 16 residues. The V gene end was trimmed by 6 bases and the J gene end by 4 bases; junction bases not matched to a gene: 12. This CDR3 reads CASSPMGGARYNEQFF. Here the CDR3 DNA reads TGTGCCAGTAGCCCAATGGGAGGGGCGCGGTACAATGAGCAGTTCTTC.

V is TRBV15 and J is TRBJ1-1, with TRBD1 identical over 7 bases. Germline V gives CDR1 LNHNV, CDR2 YYDKDF (reference sequence). The CDR3 runs to 15 residues. With 0 bases clipped from V and 7 bases from J, the junction kept 8 bases outside the gene matches. CDR3 residues: CATSREMTGKGEAFF. CDR3 DNA sequence: TGTGCCACCAGCAGAGAAATGACAGGGAAAGGTGAAGCTTTCTTT.

The chain recombines TRBV18 with TRBJ2-1; 8 nucleotides match TRBD1. V gave up 3 bases and J gave up 8 bases; unmatched junction bases: 6. The CDR3 has 14 residues. Germline CDR1 reads KGHSH; CDR2 reads LQKENI. The CDR3 nucleotides read TGTGCCAGCTCACCCGGACAGGGTTATCATGAGCAGTTCTTC. Translated, it gives CASSPGQGYHEQFF. Looking up the rest from reference TRBV18 and TRBJ2-1 gives the full variable domain: NAGVMQNPRHLVRRRGQEARLRCSPMKGHSHVYWYRQLPEEGLKFMVYLQKENIIDESGMPKERFSAEFPKEGPSILRIQQVVRGDSAAYFCASSPGQGYHEQFFGPGTRLTVL.

The chain recombines TRBV28 with TRBJ2-7; 7 positions agree with TRBD2. The CDR3 has 13 residues. The germline gives CDR1 MDHEN, CDR2 SYDVKM. V lost 3 bases to trimming and J lost 3 bases; unmatched junction nucleotides: 2. The CDR3 DNA follows: TGTGCCAGCAGTTTTTGGGGGGGCTACGAGCAGTACTTC. This codes for CASSFWGGYEQYF.

By frequency in the sample, this clone is large. The J gene is TRBJ2-6, the V gene TRBV19; D call uncertain. The CDR3 runs 15 residues. Germline assignment: CDR1 LNHDA and CDR2 SQIVND (reference sequence). V was pared by 4 bases and J by 0 bases, with 7 bases between. CDR3 residues: CASSTPDSGANVLTF. DNA for the CDR3: TGTGCCAGTAGTACCCCAGACTCTGGGGCCAACGTCCTGACTTTC.

This sequence joins TRBV25-1 and TRBJ2-2; a weak D match, TRBD2 (6 bases). The CDR3 totals 16 residues. Trimming took 3 bases from V and 3 from J, leaving 14 bases between them. In germline, CDR1 is MGHDK, CDR2 SYGVNS. CDR3 nucleotide sequence: TGTGCCAGCAGTGAGTGGGAGGAAGGGGACACCGGGGAGCTGTTTTTT. This codes for CASSEWEEGDTGELFF.

The genes are TRBV19 and TRBJ1-2; D call uncertain. V dropped 3 bases and J dropped 4 bases, with 12 bases sitting between them. Germline V CDR1 and CDR2: LNHDA, SQIVND (reference sequence). The CDR3 runs 14 residues. CDR3 DNA sequence: TGTGCCAGTAGTATTGAGCCCCCCGGCTATGGCTACACCTTC. It is translated as CASSIEPPGYGYTF.

The chain links TRBV4-3 to TRBJ2-1; D could derive from TRBD1 or TRBD2 (5 bases each). Between the trimmed V and J ends, which lost 3 bases and 5 bases, there was a span of 14 bases. CDR1 and CDR2 (germline): LGHNA, YSLEER. This CDR3 contains 15 residues. In DNA form, the CDR3 reads TGCGCCAGCAGCCAGTACCGGGACCCAAACAATGAGCAGTTCTTC. This codes for CASSQYRDPNNEQFF.

This clone appeared a single time. Other DNA sequences of this sample code for an identical CDR3. The CDR3 protein is CASSQDSYGYTF. The CDR3, as DNA: TGCGCCAGCAGCCAAGACAGCTATGGCTACACCTTC. The chain couples TRBV4-1 to TRBJ1-2, with unresolved D. This CDR3 has 12 amino acids. Trimming left V 0 bases short and J 4 bases short, with 3 bases between. Germline-derived CDR1 and CDR2 are MGHRA and YSYEKL.

The V and J genes are TRBV6-5 and TRBJ2-2, with 10 bases identical to TRBD1. Germline V gene lookup returns CDR1 MNHEY and CDR2 SVGAGI. The CDR3 runs 15 residues. The V gene end was trimmed by 6 bases and the J gene end by 6 bases; junction bases not matched to a gene: 7. The CDR3 loop is CASSYGTGASGELFF. CDR3 DNA sequence: TGTGCCAGCAGCTATGGGACAGGGGCGTCCGGGGAGCTGTTTTTT.

The chain carries TRBV10-3 and TRBJ1-5; D is unclear. Germline-derived CDR1 and CDR2 are ENHRY and SYGVKD. Deletions cut 1 base from V and 2 bases from J, with 9 bases between. CDR3 length: 15 residues. The CDR3 bases are TGTGCCATCAGTGAGTATGGCGCAGGCAATCAGCCCCAGCATTTT. Translated: CAISEYGAGNQPQHF.

This rearrangement joins TRBV19 to TRBJ2-7, with TRBD1 matching over 7 bases. Germline loops: CDR1 LNHDA, CDR2 SQIVND (reference sequence). CDR3 length: 14 amino acids. Trimming at V came to 3 bases and at J to 1 base, leaving 3 bases not matched to a gene. The CDR3 protein is CASSIRTGSYEQYF. The CDR3 nucleotides read TGTGCCAGTAGTATTAGGACAGGTTCCTACGAGCAGTACTTC.

This chain connects TRBV6-6 to TRBJ2-3; possibly TRBD1 for D (6 bases). CDR3 length: 15 residues. V lost 2 bases and J 1 base, leaving 10 bases between the germline ends. Germline V gene data show CDR1 as MNHNY and CDR2 as SVGAGI (reference sequence). CDR3 in amino acids: CASSYGGQRTDTQYF. The CDR3 nucleotides are TGTGCCAGCAGTTACGGGGGACAACGCACAGATACGCAGTATTTT.